A selection of T cell receptor beta chains follows, all from one sample in a study of T cell repertoires in cytomegalovirus infection. One entry per CDR3 protein, called by TCRdb with MiXCR from the reads. The table lists about 310,000 distinct CDR3 sequences, approximately 10% of them singletons. The sample comprised PBMCs. Source of these receptors: a human donor in good health (CMV status not recorded). Some clones in this sample may be carry-over from other donors' samples. Both conserved end residues are part of each CDR3. D genes are given only for firm matches. Clone sizes are given selectively: once, few, many, or a class where the clone is expanded.

v_call	d_call	j_call	clone_size	cdr3_nt	cdr3_aa
TRBV29-1	-	TRBJ2-5	-	TGCAGCGTTGTATGGGGGCTAGGGACCCAGTACTTC	CSVVWGLGTQYF
TRBV7-6	TRBD1	TRBJ1-1	many	TGTGCCAGCAGCGCTTACGGGACAGTAGCTGAAGCTTTCTTT	CASSAYGTVAEAFF
TRBV5-1	TRBD1	TRBJ1-2	-	TGCGCCAGCAGCTTTACAGGGGGCGACTATGGCTACACCTTC	CASSFTGGDYGYTF
TRBV4-2	-	TRBJ2-5	-	TGTGCCAGCAGCCAAGATGGAACCCGCCAAGAGACCCAGTACTTC	CASSQDGTRQETQYF
TRBV25-1	TRBD1	TRBJ1-5	-	TGTGCCAGCAGTGCAGGACAGGCTAGCAATCAGCCCCAGCATTTT	CASSAGQASNQPQHF
TRBV7-2	TRBD1	TRBJ1-1	many	TGTGCCAGCAGCTTAGCCCGGACAGGGGTTGAAGCTTTCTTT	CASSLARTGVEAFF
TRBV20-1	TRBD1	TRBJ2-5	-	TGCAGTGCTAGATGGTACAGGGGGACGGGAGAGACCCAGTACTTC	CSARWYRGTGETQYF
TRBV7-2	-	TRBJ2-5	many	TGTGCCAGCAGGTTGGGACACCAAGAGACCCAGTACTTC	CASRLGHQETQYF
TRBV5-6	-	TRBJ1-1	-	TGTGCCAGCAGCTTGACACGTAAAGCAGCTTTCTTT	CASSLTRKAAFF
TRBV29-1	-	TRBJ2-5	-	TGCAGCGTTGCGTCCCGCGAGACCCAGTACTTC	CSVASRETQYF
TRBV6-1	TRBD2	TRBJ2-3	few	TGTGCCAGCAGTCCCCCTGGGCTAGCGGGAGGCACGCAGTATTTT	CASSPPGLAGGTQYF
TRBV27	-	TRBJ2-1	many	TGTGCCAGCAGCGACGGGGCAGGGATCTACAATGAGCAGTTCTTC	CASSDGAGIYNEQFF
TRBV6-6	-	TRBJ1-5	-	TGTGCCAGCACCCAAACAGGTTTCCGGCAGCCCCAGCATTTT	CASTQTGFRQPQHF
TRBV4-3	-	TRBJ2-3	many	TGCGCCAGCAGCCAACGGCCGGGATCCTCGACAGATACGCAGTATTTT	CASSQRPGSSTDTQYF
TRBV20-1	-	TRBJ1-4	many	TGCAGTGCTAGTTCAGGGGCCAATGAAAAACTGTTTTTT	CSASSGANEKLFF
TRBV20-1	TRBD2	TRBJ2-4	-	TGCAGCGGGGGGGGAGCCAAAAACATTCAGTACTTC	CSGGGAKNIQYF
TRBV28	-	TRBJ2-1	many	TGTGCCAGCACAAGGCAGGTCGGGGATGAGCAGTTCTTC	CASTRQVGDEQFF
TRBV12-3/TRBV12-4	TRBD2	TRBJ2-3	-	TGTGCCAGCAGACCCGGGGGGACGCAGTATTTT	CASRPGGTQYF
TRBV7-8	-	TRBJ1-1	many	TGTGCCAGCAGCTTCGGACGTCGGGCCACTGAAGCTTTCTTT	CASSFGRRATEAFF
TRBV14	-	TRBJ1-2	-	TGTGCCAGCAGCCATAGTCAGGAGGCCTATGGCTACACCTTC	CASSHSQEAYGYTF
TRBV20-1	-	TRBJ2-1	many	TGCAGTGCGCCACTCCTAGCTATTGGGGACAATGAGCAGTTCTTC	CSAPLLAIGDNEQFF
TRBV18	-	TRBJ2-1	-	TGTGCCAGCTCACCATCAGGGGTCGATGAGCAGTTCTTC	CASSPSGVDEQFF
TRBV4-3	-	TRBJ2-5	many	TGCGCCAGCAGCCAAGGGTCCGGGGGACCCGAGACCCAGTACTTC	CASSQGSGGPETQYF
TRBV6-5	-	TRBJ2-3	many	TGTGCCAGCAGTTACTCGAGCGGCAGCACAGATACGCAGTATTTT	CASSYSSGSTDTQYF
TRBV7-2	-	TRBJ1-1	many	TGTGCCAGCAGCTTTGTCAGTCACCCTTCCTCGGCCTTTTTT	CASSFVSHPSSAFF
TRBV20-1	-	TRBJ2-3	-	TGCAGTGCTAGCGGGACCACAGATACGCAGTATTTT	CSASGTTDTQYF
TRBV7-2	-	TRBJ2-1	many	TGTGCCAGCAGCCTCGGGACGGAGTACAATGAGCAGTTCTTC	CASSLGTEYNEQFF
TRBV20-1	-	TRBJ2-1	many	TGCAGTGCTTTTACAGGGGGAGGGTACAATGAGCAGTTCTTC	CSAFTGGGYNEQFF
TRBV3-1	TRBD1	TRBJ1-1	few	TGTGCCAGCAGCCCGGACAGGGGGTTTGTCACTGAAGCTTTCTTT	CASSPDRGFVTEAFF
TRBV29-1	TRBD1	TRBJ2-3	-	TGCAGCGTAGACCAGGGGGCAAATACGCAGTATTTT	CSVDQGANTQYF
TRBV20-1	-	TRBJ1-1	few	TGCAGTGCTAGAGAGGTGGACACTGAAGCTTTCTTT	CSAREVDTEAFF
TRBV2	-	TRBJ2-2	many	TGTGCCAGCAGTGAACATGTGGGGGAGAACACCGGGGAGCTGTTTTTT	CASSEHVGENTGELFF
TRBV7-8	-	TRBJ2-2	many	TGTGCCAGCAGCTTTACCGGGACTCTTACCACCGGGGAGCTGTTTTTT	CASSFTGTLTTGELFF
TRBV20-1	TRBD2	TRBJ2-3	many	TGCAGTGCTAGTGCCGGACTAGCGGGGGCCACAGATACGCAGTATTTT	CSASAGLAGATDTQYF
TRBV2	-	TRBJ2-6	-	TGTGCCAGCACTTTTAGGGAACAGGCGGCAGGGGCCAACGTCCTGACTTTC	CASTFREQAAGANVLTF
TRBV12-3/TRBV12-4	TRBD2	TRBJ2-5	many	TGTGCCAGCAGTTTGTCCGGCGGGGGAGAGACCCAGTACTTC	CASSLSGGGETQYF
TRBV6-2/TRBV6-3	TRBD2	TRBJ2-5	many	TGTGCCAGCAGACTTACTAGCGGGGTCGGAGAGACCCAGTACTTC	CASRLTSGVGETQYF
TRBV7-2	TRBD1	TRBJ1-2	many	TGTGCCAGCAGCTATACAGGGGGCGCGGGCTATGGCTACACCTTC	CASSYTGGAGYGYTF
TRBV12-3/TRBV12-4	TRBD1	TRBJ2-5	few	TGTGCCAGCAGTTTGACAGGGTTACGAGAGACCCAGTACTTC	CASSLTGLRETQYF